This T cell receptor (beta chain) originates from a study of T cell responses to AZD1222 COVID-19 vaccine. Study findings and constraints: Mostly white British, mostly female donors; authors suggested clonal diversity may be underestimated. No day 14 peak samples; only post-peak repertoires were characterized. Regions 160-218 and 743-854 dominated among vaccine-associated CD4 TCRs spanning spike. Variant regions that are unmutated are reportedly the target of nearly half of spike-specific TCRs.

As for this clone: The target antigen is unknown.

Between the trimmed V and J ends, which lost 4 bases and 7 bases, there was a span of 14 bases. In germline, CDR1 is SGHTA, CDR2 FQGNSA. The CDR3 is 13 residues long. This table comes from immunoSEQ multiplex PCR, and its TCRdb copy is limited to in-frame clones, with some not included. Of around 130,000 clones in the sample, roughly 89% were seen once. This clonotype was sampled from an adult who received the MenACWY meningococcal vaccine as a control. The sample here was peripheral blood, taken 28 days after the second dose of the MenACWY control vaccine. The gene calls are TRBV7-2 and TRBJ2-7; TRBD2 might be the D (6 bases). CDR3 amino acids: CASSWGLRGEQYF. CDR3 DNA: TGTGCCAGCAGCTGGGGCCTTCGGGGGGAGCAGTACTTC.